The present T cell receptor beta chain was sequenced within a study of T cell responses to AZD1222 COVID-19 vaccine (dated by TCRdb to 2020 to 2022). Describing the broader study: AZD1222 recipients whose second dose came at about 4 weeks and those whose second dose came at about 12 weeks were combined into one group, since spike-specific TCR depth and breadth did not differ between the two schedules. A total of approximately 230 trial participants underwent TCR sequencing, of whom 207 received two doses of AZD1222 and some 26 received two doses of the MenACWY control vaccine. Enrollment into the trials was organized by age into subgroups of 18-55, 56-69 and 70-plus years, and those subgroups contained around 150, 28 and 57 TCR-sequenced participants, respectively.

The research as a whole found: Most participants were white British and females outnumbered males, and the authors suggested that clonal diversity may have been underestimated. After two AZD1222 doses, spike-specific TCR breadth and depth were significantly higher than at day 0 and than in MenACWY recipients. Nearly half of unique spike-specific TCRs reportedly recognized epitopes outside regions mutated in the B.1.351 and B.1.1.7 variants. The vaccine-associated CD4 TCRs covered the entire spike protein, and the dominant responses fell in regions 160-218 and 743-854. Conclusions about previously exposed vaccinees were limited because only a handful of AZD1222 recipients were SARS-CoV-2 seropositive at baseline. Because no day 14 peak-response samples were available, repertoires were characterized only after the peak T cell response. The 56-69-year group was small, and its depth increase did not reach significance, likely because of low power.

The meaning of the sample's time point label: baseline before first vaccination. Vaccinee samples were obtained from the UK trials COV001 and COV002, which included a single-blind randomized controlled phase 2/3 trial of AZD1222 (ChAdOx1 nCoV-19) in healthy adults. For TCRbeta chain sequencing, PBMC samples from trial participants were taken at day 0 and at day 28 after the second dose. The CDR3 regions of human TCRbeta chains were analyzed by immunosequencing. The source study handled its data this way. Repertoire TCRs were matched against a reference library of SARS-CoV-2-specific TCRs generated with the MIRA antigen-specificity platform. Breadth was defined as the fraction of unique TCRs that were SARS-CoV-2-associated, and depth was defined as the fraction of total T cells that were SARS-CoV-2-associated. Using the MIRA data, each spike-specific TCR was assigned both to the spike region to which the TCR was reactive and to a CD4 or CD8 class. Log10-transformed breadth and depth values were compared by one-way ANOVA with Sidak's multiple comparisons tests. TCRdb's version of the immuneACCESS table is confined to in-frame rearrangements and falls short of the full clone set. An unresolved V gene accounts for under half of the shortfall where checked; the remainder is of unknown origin. Clonal size and the V and J genes are those of that table, whereas D and trimming came from the DNA. Here the sample has approximately 64,000 clones; roughly 84% occur a single time. The ten largest clones capture about 7% of the sample.

Remarks on this clone: Which antigen it targets is not known. No much larger clone exists at a distance of one base, and base qualities are not known.

CDR1 SGHRS and CDR2 YFSETQ are derived from the germline V gene. V is shortened by 0 bases, J by 0 bases, and the region joining them spans 16 bases. The CDR3 sequence holds 17 residues, the cysteine and phenylalanine included. The retained sequence is limited to the CDR3, 51 bases, with the frame set at the first base. The chain couples TRBV5-1 to TRBJ2-7; the D gene is perhaps TRBD2, on 5 matching bases. Sequencing used peripheral blood, obtained on day 0 of AZD1222 vaccination. The sequence was collected from an adult in good health. The CDR3 region has the sequence CASSLGVPAGSSYEQYF. Read as DNA, the sequence is TGCGCCAGCAGCTTGGGGGTCCCTGCGGGTTCCTCCTACGAGCAGTACTTC.